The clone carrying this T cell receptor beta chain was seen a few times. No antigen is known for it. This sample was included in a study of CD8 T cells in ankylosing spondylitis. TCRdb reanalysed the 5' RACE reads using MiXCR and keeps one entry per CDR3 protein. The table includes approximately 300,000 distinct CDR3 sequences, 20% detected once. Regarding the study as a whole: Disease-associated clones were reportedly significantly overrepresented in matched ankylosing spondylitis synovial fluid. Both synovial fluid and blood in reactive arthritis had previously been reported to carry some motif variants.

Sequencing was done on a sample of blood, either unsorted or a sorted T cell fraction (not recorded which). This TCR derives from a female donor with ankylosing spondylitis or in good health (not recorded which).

The DNA for the CDR3 is TGCAGTGCTAGAGATCAAGGTAGCGGGAGTTCATACGAGCAGTACTTC. Translated: CSARDQGSGSSYEQYF. The chain recombines TRBV20-1 with TRBJ2-7, with 9 bases matching TRBD2. CDR1 DFQATT and CDR2 SNEGSKA come from the germline V gene (reference sequence). The CDR3 has 16 residues. Unmatched junction bases numbered 10, after V lost 0 bases and J lost 4 bases.